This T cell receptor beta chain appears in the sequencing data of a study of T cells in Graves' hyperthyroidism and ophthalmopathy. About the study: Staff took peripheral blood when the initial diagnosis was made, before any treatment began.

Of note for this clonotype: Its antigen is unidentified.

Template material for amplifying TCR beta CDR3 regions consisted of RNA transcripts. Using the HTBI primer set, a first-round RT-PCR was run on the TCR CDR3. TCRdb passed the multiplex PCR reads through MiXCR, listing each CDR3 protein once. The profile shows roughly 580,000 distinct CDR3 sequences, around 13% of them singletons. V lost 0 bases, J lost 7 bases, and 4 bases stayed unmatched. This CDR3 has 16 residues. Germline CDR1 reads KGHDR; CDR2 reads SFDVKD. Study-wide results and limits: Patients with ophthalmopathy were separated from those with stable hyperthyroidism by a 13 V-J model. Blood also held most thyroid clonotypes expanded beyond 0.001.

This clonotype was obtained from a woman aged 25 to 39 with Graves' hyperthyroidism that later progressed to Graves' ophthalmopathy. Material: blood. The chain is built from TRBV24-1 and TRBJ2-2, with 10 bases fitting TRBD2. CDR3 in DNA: TGTGCCACCAGTGATTTGCGGCTAGCGGGAGACGGGGAGCTGTTTTTT. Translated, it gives CATSDLRLAGDGELFF.